This T cell receptor beta chain originates from a study of beta chain features in type 1 diabetes. Overall study results and limits: Whether TCRB rearrangement is influenced by HLA type was left unresolved in this analysis. Compared to healthy donors, patients appeared to have naive, central memory and Treg TCRB repertoires that were more alike. The VDJ junctions of type 1 diabetes patients carried fewer insertions and more deletions.

This clone has just a few counts. Antigen unknown. Purity exceeded 95% in all sorted populations. Expressed TCRB transcripts got sequenced, as all isolated RNA was reverse transcribed. Generated by immunoSEQ multiplex PCR, the TCRdb table keeps only in-frame clones and is missing some. The table shows 970,000 or so clones, with roughly 17% occurring only once. The CDR3 sequence is 16 residues long. Trimming removed 5 bases from V and 4 bases from J; junction bases left unmatched: 10. The germline V gene has CDR1 SGHTA and CDR2 FQGNSA. The rearrangement uses TRBV7-2 and TRBJ2-1; TRBD2 matches 8 bases. Material: naive CD4+ T cells from blood. The TCR originated in a woman between 18 and 29 years old in good health. CDR3 region: CASSQRTLAGYNEQFF. The CDR3 DNA reads as TGTGCCAGCAGCCAACGTACATTAGCGGGGTACAATGAGCAGTTCTTC.